One and the same sample provided the 25 T cell receptor beta chains below, sequenced in a study of T-cell reconstitution after alpha-beta-depleted transplantation in children. The study, taken as a whole, reports: When one year had passed after transplant, most T-cell counts and diversity came from newly produced T cells.

Their antigens remain unidentified. Unique molecular identifiers were built into the TCRbeta library. MiXCR, applied by TCRdb to the PCR reads, yields one record per CDR3 protein. This repertoire shows 250,000 to 300,000 distinct CDR3 sequences, 6.5% to 9% found once; its top ten account for around 10%. Here the sequenced sample was peripheral blood, taken 360 days after TCRalphabeta/CD19-depleted stem cell transplant. The receptor set was obtained from a female patient between 2 and 15 years old who had a stem cell transplant for Fanconi anemia, so the T cells may come from the graft donor.

The chain recombines TRBV19 with TRBJ2-6; a weak D match, TRBD1 (5 bases). The V end was cut by 7 bases, the J end by 1 base, with 17 bases between. CDR3 length: 17 amino acids. Germline V lookup: CDR1 LNHDA, CDR2 SQIVND (reference sequence). The CDR3: CASNNQGLGSGANVLTF. CDR3 sequence (DNA): TGTGCCAGTAACAACCAGGGTCTTGGGTCTGGGGCCAACGTCCTGACTTTC.

This clonotype was picked up many times. The chain couples TRBV20-1 to TRBJ2-1; possible D gene TRBD2, 5 bases. The CDR3 extends over 13 amino acids. Germline values: CDR1 DFQATT, CDR2 SNEGSKA (reference sequence). V dropped 4 bases and J dropped 0 bases, with 7 bases sitting between them. The CDR3 sequence is CSAITSSYNEQFF. CDR3 nucleotide sequence: TGCAGTGCTATTACTAGCTCCTACAATGAGCAGTTCTTC.

In this sample, this clonotype turned up a few times. V and J are TRBV20-1 and TRBJ2-3; no definite D call. The V end was cut by 3 bases, the J end by 2 bases, with 24 bases between. Germline CDR1 and CDR2: DFQATT and SNEGSKA (reference sequence). The CDR3 consists of 18 residues. The CDR3 DNA reads as TGCAGTGCTAGTGATCCCTCCAAGACTCAGACGGCCACAGATACGCAGTATTTT. Translating it yields CSASDPSKTQTATDTQYF.

This clonotype was counted at least ten times. The chain couples TRBV5-1 to TRBJ2-1; possible D gene TRBD2, 6 bases. V was cut by 4 bases and J by 2 bases, with 10 bases left in between. The CDR3 is 14 residues long. Germline V CDR1 and CDR2: SGHRS, YFSETQ. In nucleotides, the CDR3 is TGCGCCAGCAGCAGGACTAAAACCTACAATGAGCAGTTCTTC. Encoded protein: CASSRTKTYNEQFF. Filled out from reference TRBV5-1 and TRBJ2-1, the complete variable domain reads KAGVTQTPRYLIKTRGQQVTLSCSPISGHRSVSWYQQTPGQGLQFLFEYFSETQRNKGNFPGRFSGRQFSNSRSEMNVSTLELGDSALYLCASSRTKTYNEQFFGPGTRLTVL.

The V gene is TRBV11-3, the J gene TRBJ2-1; TRBD2 agrees at 10 bases. Germline trimming cut 0 bases from V and 10 bases from J; bases unmatched to any gene: 6. This CDR3 comprises 15 residues. Germline CDR1 is SGHNT and CDR2 is YENEEA. The CDR3 sequence is CASSLDQLAGREQFF. The CDR3, as DNA: TGTGCCAGCAGCTTAGATCAACTAGCGGGAAGGGAGCAGTTCTTC.

The chain has TRBV18 and TRBJ1-1; D not certain. The germline V gene has CDR1 KGHSH and CDR2 LQKENI. CDR3 length: 13 residues. V was trimmed by 3 bases and J by 1 base, leaving 6 bases between them. The CDR3 DNA sequence: TGTGCCAGCTCACCCTACACGAACACTGAAGCTTTCTTT. Amino acids: CASSPYTNTEAFF.

The rearrangement uses TRBV28 and TRBJ2-2; 11 bases agree with TRBD2. The CDR3 extends over 17 amino acids. The germline gives CDR1 MDHEN, CDR2 SYDVKM. V lost 1 base, J lost 3 bases, and 4 bases stayed unmatched. The CDR3 DNA follows: TGTGCCAGCAGTTTATTAGCGGGAGGGTTGGACACCGGGGAGCTGTTTTTT. It encodes CASSLLAGGLDTGELFF.

The rearrangement joins TRBV9 to TRBJ2-5; D is perhaps TRBD2 (5 bases). V dropped 3 bases and J dropped 5 bases, with 14 bases sitting between them. The CDR3 extends over 14 amino acids. CDR1 is SGDLS, CDR2 YYNGEE, per germline. The DNA of the CDR3 is TGTGCCAGCAGCGCCGGGGTCTCTACGGAGACCCAGTACTTC. Translating gives CASSAGVSTETQYF.

The CDR3 protein is CASRTPRGVRVGELFF. CDR3 bases: TGTGCCAGCAGAACCCCTCGCGGGGTTAGGGTCGGGGAGCTGTTTTTT. The rearrangement joins TRBV7-2 to TRBJ2-2, with D perhaps TRBD2 (6 bases). The CDR3 is 16 residues long. V lost 6 bases and J lost 7, with 21 bases in between. The germline gives CDR1 SGHTA, CDR2 FQGNSA.

J is TRBJ1-1 and V is TRBV9; a possible D gene is TRBD1 (6 bases). CDR3 length: 15 residues. The V end was cut by 1 base, the J end by 1 base, with 11 bases between. In germline, CDR1 is SGDLS, CDR2 YYNGEE. DNA of the CDR3: TGTGCCAGCAGCGTAACAACAGGGTCGAACACTGAAGCTTTCTTT. It yields the protein CASSVTTGSNTEAFF.

The J gene is TRBJ2-3, the V gene TRBV3-1, with unresolved D. The CDR3 runs to 14 residues. The germline V gene encodes CDR1 LGHDT and CDR2 YNNKEL (reference sequence). V was shortened by 2 bases and J by 2 bases, with 8 bases between the two germline ends. The CDR3 here is CASSQRAFTDTQYF. CDR3 sequence (DNA): TGTGCCAGCAGCCAAAGGGCCTTCACAGATACGCAGTATTTT.

This clonotype was detected a few times. The V and J genes are TRBV7-9 and TRBJ2-3; the D gene is possibly TRBD2 (7 bases). The CDR3 consists of 16 residues. The ends were cut back, 1 base at V and 3 bases at J, with 14 bases in the middle. Per the germline V gene, CDR1 is SEHNR and CDR2 is FQNEAQ (reference sequence). CDR3 DNA: TGTGCCAGCAGCTTAGTAGGGGGGGCCTTTACAGATACGCAGTATTTT. Protein: CASSLVGGAFTDTQYF.

This clonotype appeared many times. The chain's CDR3 is CASRLRSTLQRGYTF. In nucleotides, the CDR3 is TGTGCCAGCAGGCTCCGCTCTACTCTGCAGCGTGGCTACACCTTC. The chain joins TRBV28 to TRBJ1-2; D not resolved. V lost 6 bases and J 7 bases, leaving 21 bases between the germline ends. Germline CDR1 MDHEN, CDR2 SYDVKM. CDR3 length: 15 amino acids.

This clonotype was seen a few times. The J gene is TRBJ2-2, the V gene TRBV5-6, with D possibly matching TRBD2 (6 bases). V was shortened by 0 bases and J by 6 bases, with 12 bases between the two germline ends. Per germline, CDR1 SGHDT and CDR2 YYEEEE. This CDR3 is 15 amino acids long. The CDR3 loop reads CASSLEGGAAGELFF. The CDR3 coding sequence is TGTGCCAGCAGCTTGGAAGGCGGGGCAGCCGGGGAGCTGTTTTTT.

This clonotype was seen a handful of times. The V gene is TRBV3-1, the J gene TRBJ2-1, with unresolved D. Germline V lookup: CDR1 LGHDT, CDR2 YNNKEL (reference sequence). The V and J ends lost 1 base and 5 bases respectively, with 12 bases between them. This CDR3 has 15 residues. The CDR3 loop is CASSQAFRQDNEQFF. CDR3 DNA sequence: TGTGCCAGCAGCCAAGCTTTTAGGCAGGACAATGAGCAGTTCTTC.

This clonotype was observed at least ten times. The DNA of the CDR3 is TGTGCCATCAGCAGCGGGGGTGGCGCAGATACGCAGTATTTT. Residues: CAISSGGGADTQYF. The chain combines TRBV10-3 with TRBJ2-3, with 8 bases matching TRBD2. Unmatched junction bases numbered 6, after V lost 6 bases and J lost 4 bases. The germline gives CDR1 ENHRY, CDR2 SYGVKD. The CDR3 is 14 amino acids.

This clonotype was detected ten times or more. The chain has TRBV5-1 and TRBJ1-1; no reliable D call. CDR3 length: 14 amino acids. Germline V gene lookup returns CDR1 SGHRS and CDR2 YFSETQ. With 5 bases removed from V and 2 bases from J, the gap between germline ends came to 13 bases. The CDR3 nucleotides are TGCGCCAGCAGGTCCGGGTCTTTAAACACTGAAGCTTTCTTT. Translation gives CASRSGSLNTEAFF.

At least ten counts were recorded for this clonotype. The rearrangement joins TRBV11-3 to TRBJ1-1; D unclear. V dropped 4 bases and J dropped 0 bases, with 9 bases sitting between them. The CDR3 loop spans 14 amino acids. CDR1 SGHNT and CDR2 YENEEA come from the germline V gene. This CDR3 reads CASSSGYMNTEAFF. The CDR3 DNA sequence: TGTGCCAGCAGCTCCGGATACATGAACACTGAAGCTTTCTTT.

The chain combines TRBV20-1 with TRBJ2-3, with D hard to call. The germline V gene encodes CDR1 DFQATT and CDR2 SNEGSKA (reference sequence). CDR3 length equals 11 residues. V was pared by 3 bases and J by 9 bases, with 10 bases between. The CDR3 sequence: CSARWSQTQYF. CDR3 DNA: TGCAGTGCTAGGTGGTCGCAGACGCAGTATTTT.

The chain combines TRBV7-9 with TRBJ1-3; no firm D call. From germline, CDR1 is SEHNR and CDR2 FQNEAQ (reference sequence). Trimming pared 7 bases from V and 8 bases from J, leaving 18 bases between. This CDR3 comprises 14 residues. Written as DNA, the CDR3 is TGTGCCAGCACCGAAGACCCGCAGGAGGACACCATATATTTT. Protein: CASTEDPQEDTIYF. Drawing the rest from reference TRBV7-9 and TRBJ1-3, the complete variable domain is DTGVSQNPRHKITKRGQNVTFRCDPISEHNRLYWYRQTLGQGPEFLTYFQNEAQLEKSRLLSDRFSAERPKGSFSTLEIQRTEQGDSAMYLCASTEDPQEDTIYFGEGSWLTVV.

J is TRBJ2-3 and V is TRBV25-1; 16 nucleotides align to TRBD2. CDR1 is MGHDK and CDR2 is SYGVNS in the germline V gene. Unmatched junction bases numbered 7, after V lost 3 bases and J lost 7 bases. This CDR3 has 17 residues. CDR3 DNA sequence: TGTGCCAGCAGTGATCTGGGACTAGCGGGGGGGCCACATACGCAGTATTTT. As protein: CASSDLGLAGGPHTQYF.

This clonotype was detected ten times or more. A junction end diverges from the germline sequence, so it may reflect a read error. The rearrangement joins TRBV24-1 to TRBJ2-2; 8 bases match TRBD1. The CDR3 length is 17 residues. The germline V gene has CDR1 KGHDR and CDR2 SFDVKD. The CDR3 loop is CAPSVGQGVMHTGELFF. CDR3 coding DNA: TGTGCCCCCAGTGTTGGACAGGGAGTGATGCACACCGGGGAGCTGTTTTTT.

With respect to this clonotype: A read error may explain this, as a much larger clone is one base away. The rearrangement uses TRBV28 and TRBJ2-1; TRBD1 agrees at 7 bases. This CDR3 is 12 amino acids long. CDR1 is MDHEN, CDR2 SYDVKM, per germline. In DNA form, the CDR3 reads TGTACCAGCACGGACAGGCACAATGAGCAGTTCTTC. As protein: CTSTDRHNEQFF.

This clonotype was found a few times. V and J are TRBV7-8 and TRBJ1-1; D is unresolved. The germline CDR1 and CDR2 sequences are SGHVS and FQNEAQ. CDR3 length: 13 residues. The V end was cut by 0 bases, the J end by 6 bases, with 8 bases between. The CDR3 spells CASSLAGSAEAFF. DNA of the CDR3: TGTGCCAGCAGCTTAGCCGGGAGCGCTGAAGCTTTCTTT.

A remark on this clonotype: The junction departs from germline at one end; a sequencing error may be responsible. The chain's CDR3 is CTSSLARDYNTDTQYF. As DNA, the CDR3 is TGCACCAGCAGCTTGGCCAGGGACTACAACACAGATACGCAGTATTTT. The V gene is TRBV5-1, the J gene TRBJ2-3, with TRBD2 matching 7 bases. Per the germline V gene, CDR1 is SGHRS and CDR2 is YFSETQ. This CDR3 has 16 amino acids.